This note documents a single T cell receptor (beta chain) sequence. Its antigen has not been determined. Base qualities are not recorded, but no much larger clone differs from it by a single base. The sample comes from a study of cytotoxic CD8 clonotypes in ibrutinib-treated CLL (dated by TCRdb to about 2021). As for the study more broadly: In this cohort, 15 patients were treatment-naive and ten to eleven were relapsed/refractory, while roughly 18 had unmutated IGHV. Responses were partial in some 24 patients and complete in 2; after median about 63 months follow-up, roughly 14 stayed in remission and 12 progressed. The response samples were drawn at a median of 12 months into treatment, with a range of about 6 to 36 months. An average of approximately 260,000 productive templates and some 99,000 productive rearrangements was obtained per sample. Longitudinal samples were available for about 30% of the roughly 86 trial participants. Cryopreserved peripheral blood mononuclear cells were collected at three points: before therapy, at response, and at either sustained remission or disease progression. Every sample from remission and from progressive disease was obtained while the patients were still on ibrutinib. Overall study outcomes, separate from this receptor: At ibrutinib response clonality went up, during sustained remission it held steady, and at progression it dropped back toward baseline. Lymph node repertoires were not examined, and the timing of sampling was not matched between patients in sustained remission and those whose disease progressed. Public clonotypes were rare and either contracted or stayed stable during treatment, and the rise in clonality at ibrutinib response reflected the expansion of private clonotypes. Baseline clonality was found to be higher than that of age-matched healthy donors and was strongly correlated with circulating CD8+ T-cell counts.

CDR1 and CDR2 are drawn from the germline V gene (reference sequence): PRHDT, FYEKMQ. Relative to germline, V is missing 4 bases and J is missing 2 bases, with 3 bases of the junction outside any gene match. The CDR3 spans 14 residues, from the cysteine through the phenylalanine. Left in the record is the CDR3 DNA by itself, 42 bases read in frame from the first base. Each clonotype received, on average, around 9.6x coverage in deep resolution sequencing performed on a MiSeq, where the target depth lay between 1 in 1 million and 1 in 200,000 T cells. The immunoSEQ hsTCRB Kit was used to generate the TCR beta libraries. In the authors' own workflow: ImmunoSEQ Data Assistant and ImmunoSEQ Analyzer were used for data analysis, and V, D and J genes were assigned according to IMGT definitions. Clonality, which ranges from 0 to 1, was calculated by subtracting the normalized Shannon entropy of productive rearrangement frequencies from one. Public clonotype analysis was restricted to overrepresented clonotypes comprising at least 0.05% of each patient's repertoire. About twelve repertoires from age-matched healthy donors, obtained from immuneACCESS, served as clonality controls. Sourced from immuneACCESS, this table was stored by TCRdb with only in-frame sequences that have V and J called. A share of the clones is absent; for the studies checked, an unresolved V gene accounts for under half, and the remainder has no known explanation. V, J and clone size derive from that table, while D and trimming were established from the DNA sequence. For this sample the table gives over 140,000 clones, of which around 81% were detected only once. 7.5% to 9% of the sample lies in the top ten.

Roughly 2.2 micrograms of genomic DNA were extracted from cryopreserved PBMCs for TCR beta library preparation. Longitudinal blood samples from CLL patients on ibrutinib monotherapy were analyzed using high-throughput TCR beta sequencing. The patients took part in an open-label, single-center phase 2 trial of ibrutinib monotherapy. The receptor was isolated from a human donor with chronic lymphocytic leukemia. The sample here was PBMCs, taken after 36 months of ibrutinib treatment. The chain uses TRBV13 and TRBJ2-3; TRBD1 lines up with 7 middle nucleotides. The sequenced DNA: TGTGCCAGCAGCTCGGGACAGATCACAGATACGCAGTATTTT. Translated, this is CASSSGQITDTQYF.